One sample yielded the 19 T cell receptor beta chains listed below, sequenced in a study of Tregs in tolerant kidney transplant recipients. Related graft donors supplied nonmyeloablative bone marrow transplants, and mixed chimerism was transient. The assay was immunoSEQ multiplex PCR, and TCRdb's table has in-frame clones only and misses some. The table includes about 100,000 clones, 93% detected once. Source: CD4+ T cells from blood (PBMCs), taken 12 months after the transplant. The origin of the receptors is a human patient who received a combined kidney and bone marrow transplant. The T cells may come from the graft donor.

V is TRBV10-3 and J is TRBJ1-2; 11 bases fit TRBD1. Germline-derived CDR1 and CDR2 are ENHRY and SYGVKD. This CDR3 is 15 amino acids long. V lost 4 bases and J lost 3; bases outside the gene matches: 4. The CDR3 sequence: CAISGRDRGDYGYTF. The CDR3 region has the DNA TGTGCCATCAGTGGTCGGGACAGGGGGGACTATGGCTACACCTTC.

The V call is TRBV28, the J call TRBJ1-2; D not certain. This CDR3 has 13 amino acids. The germline V and J ends were trimmed by 6 bases and 5 bases, with 13 bases remaining between them. The germline gives CDR1 MDHEN, CDR2 SYDVKM. CDR3 sequence: CASSTIRGYGYTF. DNA for the CDR3: TGTGCCAGCAGCACTATCAGAGGGTATGGCTACACCTTC.

The chain has TRBV19 and TRBJ1-2, with 9 nucleotides matching TRBD1. Germline V gives CDR1 LNHDA, CDR2 SQIVND (reference sequence). The J segment lost 4 bases and the V segment lost 1 base, leaving 4 bases of the junction unmatched. The CDR3 has 15 residues. CDR3 DNA sequence: TGTGCCAGTAGTATAGGGGACAGGGCGATCTATGGCTACACCTTC. Its translation: CASSIGDRAIYGYTF.

The V call is TRBV2, the J call TRBJ2-2, with a weak D call TRBD1 (6 bases). The V and J ends lost 5 bases and 5 bases respectively, with 9 bases between them. Per the germline V gene, CDR1 is SNHLY and CDR2 is FYNNEI. The CDR3 spans 13 residues. The CDR3 spells CASSLQGTGELFF. In DNA form, the CDR3 reads TGTGCCAGCAGTCTACAGGGAACCGGGGAGCTGTTTTTT.

This clone appeared a few times. The V gene is TRBV11-3, the J gene TRBJ1-1; perhaps TRBD1 as D (5 bases). The CDR3 loop spans 15 amino acids. CDR1 is SGHNT, CDR2 YENEEA, per germline. Trimming took 2 bases from V and 1 from J, leaving 11 bases between them. The CDR3 loop is CASSLSSTANTEAFF. CDR3 bases: TGTGCCAGCAGCTTATCATCGACAGCGAACACTGAAGCTTTCTTT.

The V and J genes are TRBV19 and TRBJ2-1; 8 positions match TRBD2. CDR3 size: 14 residues. J was trimmed by 9 bases and V by 2 bases; bases with no gene match: 6. Germline assignment: CDR1 LNHDA and CDR2 SQIVND (reference sequence). In DNA form, the CDR3 reads TGTGCCAGTAGTATAACGGGGGGGCCTGGTGAGCAGTTCTTC. This codes for CASSITGGPGEQFF.

The chain has TRBV30 and TRBJ2-7, with D possibly TRBD2 on 5 matching bases. Germline-derived CDR1 and CDR2 are GTSNPN and SVGIG (reference sequence). The V gene lost 0 bases and the J gene lost 6 bases, with 12 bases spanning the gap. This CDR3 is built from 13 residues. CDR3 DNA: TGTGCCTGGAGTGTTCGGTGGGAGTCCGAGCAGTACTTC. Translated, it gives CAWSVRWESEQYF.

The V call is TRBV4-2, the J call TRBJ2-7; TRBD1 aligns across 10 bases. Germline CDR1 reads LGHNA; CDR2 reads YNFKEQ. V lost 4 bases, J lost 6 bases, and 12 bases stayed unmatched. CDR3 length equals 16 residues. The chain's CDR3 is CASSRTGGGQGSEQYF. Written as DNA, the CDR3 is TGTGCCAGCAGCCGGACGGGGGGGGGACAGGGGAGCGAGCAGTACTTC.

The chain links TRBV9 to TRBJ2-7; a weak D match, TRBD1 (6 bases). V was clipped by 3 bases and J by 3 bases, with 16 bases between them. Germline V CDR1 and CDR2: SGDLS, YYNGEE. The CDR3 totals 15 residues. The CDR3 sequence: CASSARWGPSYEQYF. CDR3 nucleotide sequence: TGTGCCAGCAGCGCACGGTGGGGGCCCAGCTACGAGCAGTACTTC.

This chain uses TRBV6-6 with TRBJ1-4; maybe TRBD1 (5 bases). Deletions cut 8 bases from V and 5 bases from J, with 12 bases between. The CDR3 runs to 13 residues. The germline V gene encodes CDR1 MNHNY and CDR2 SVGAGI (reference sequence). In DNA, the CDR3 is TGTGCCAGCGAGGCGACAGAAAATGAAAAACTGTTTTTT. It is translated as CASEATENEKLFF.

This clone was observed once. The chain carries TRBV27 and TRBJ2-7; TRBD1 agrees at 7 bases. This CDR3 region has 13 residues. Germline CDR1 reads MNHEY; CDR2 reads SMNVEV (reference sequence). Trimming removed 1 base from V and 6 bases from J; junction bases left unmatched: 3. The CDR3: CASSLLRQGEQYF. Here the CDR3 DNA reads TGTGCCAGCAGTTTATTAAGACAGGGCGAGCAGTACTTC.

The rearrangement uses TRBV7-3 and TRBJ2-7; 14 nucleotides align to TRBD2. Losses at the gene ends were 5 bases for V and 4 bases for J; bases not matched to a gene: 10. Germline V gives CDR1 SGHTA, CDR2 FQGTGA. The CDR3 spans 17 residues. The CDR3 DNA reads TGTGCCAGCAGCCCGGGACTAGCGGGAGTGGGTCAATACGAGCAGTACTTC. Residues: CASSPGLAGVGQYEQYF.

This sequence joins TRBV19 and TRBJ2-3; D not certain. The V gene lost 8 bases and the J gene lost 0 bases, with 21 bases spanning the gap. In germline, CDR1 is LNHDA, CDR2 SQIVND (reference sequence). This CDR3 spans 17 amino acids. The CDR3 loop reads CASGTHTKELSTDTQYF. The CDR3 nucleotides are TGTGCCAGTGGAACCCACACTAAGGAGCTTAGCACAGATACGCAGTATTTT.

The chain joins TRBV5-1 to TRBJ1-1; TRBD1 matches at 7 bases. With V trimmed by 0 bases and J by 6 bases, 2 bases remained unmatched. The CDR3 loop spans 13 amino acids. Germline assignment: CDR1 SGHRS and CDR2 YFSETQ. This CDR3 is CASSLDRGPEAFF. DNA for the CDR3: TGCGCCAGCAGCTTGGACAGGGGTCCTGAAGCTTTCTTT.

The V call is TRBV7-9, the J call TRBJ1-2; D remains unclear. The CDR3 has 15 amino acids. With 2 bases removed from V and 0 bases from J, the gap between germline ends came to 10 bases. Looked up from germline, CDR1 is SEHNR and CDR2 is FQNEAQ (reference sequence). CDR3 loop: CASSLKEGPNYGYTF. The CDR3 DNA follows: TGTGCCAGCAGCTTAAAGGAGGGTCCTAACTATGGCTACACCTTC.

This chain joins TRBV16 and TRBJ2-5; D perhaps matches TRBD1 (5 bases). Germline V gene lookup returns CDR1 KGHSY and CDR2 FQNENV. The CDR3 is 15 amino acids. Trimming stripped 2 bases from V and 5 bases from J, with 15 bases between. For the CDR3, the DNA is TGTGCCAGCAGCCAACCATTCAGGGCCGGGGAGACCCAGTACTTC. Translated: CASSQPFRAGETQYF.

The chain links TRBV30 to TRBJ2-7; D remains unclear. This CDR3 is 12 amino acids long. Trimming removed 0 bases from V and 2 bases from J, with 5 bases in between. The germline V gene has CDR1 GTSNPN and CDR2 SVGIG (reference sequence). For the CDR3, the DNA is TGTGCCTGGAGTGTGACAACCTACGAGCAGTACTTC. Its protein product is CAWSVTTYEQYF.

The chain employs TRBV7-6 and TRBJ2-2; possibly TRBD2 for D (7 bases). CDR1 SGHVS and CDR2 FNYEAQ come from the germline V gene. Trimming shortened V by 1 base and J by 6 bases, and 9 bases separated the two germline ends. The CDR3 is 14 amino acids. CDR3 region: CASSLGEGAGELFF. In DNA form, the CDR3 reads TGTGCCAGCAGCTTAGGGGAGGGGGCCGGGGAGCTGTTTTTT.

This sequence joins TRBV15 and TRBJ1-5; 7 bases match TRBD1. This CDR3 region has 16 residues. V shed 1 base and J 6 bases; nucleotides not matched to a gene: 9. In germline, CDR1 is LNHNV, CDR2 YYDKDF (reference sequence). The CDR3 spells CATSRGTGDPGQPQHF. The CDR3 DNA reads as TGTGCCACCAGCAGAGGAACAGGGGACCCGGGTCAGCCCCAGCATTTT.